This T cell receptor (beta chain) was found in a study of blood T cell repertoires in COVID-19 (TCRdb year 2020). Regarding the research as a whole: Collaborator samples came from the United States, Italy and Spain and covered acute and convalescent phases of COVID-19. The material from the prospective study consisted of cDNA or gDNA derived from T cells, B-cell-depleted T cells, or PBMCs. The dataset comprised deeply sampled blood TCRbeta repertoires from subjects exposed to, actively infected with, or recovered from COVID-19. The repertoires were released in a freely available public database intended as a resource for research on the immune response to SARS-CoV-2. The samples were drawn from the first 160 participants of the ongoing ImmuneRACE study and from some 1,300 subjects provided by 6 global collaborators. The sample metadata nearly always contained a de-identified subject ID, COVID-19 status, age in years and sex. Where available, HLA class I and class II types were taken from metadata supplied by the sample provider and were not determined by assay-based typing.

Looking up the germline V gene (reference sequence) yields CDR1 LGHDT and CDR2 YNNKEL. The V end loses 5 bases and the J end loses 2 bases, and a stretch of 7 bases separates them. The CDR3 starts with the cysteine, ends with the phenylalanine, and has 13 residues. Left in the record is the CDR3 DNA by itself, 39 bases read in frame from the first base. Points the paper makes about the study in general: The amount of clinical and demographic metadata varied by source and participant and was provided uncurated.

A word on this clone: This clone's antigen is unknown. One base away there is no much larger clone; base qualities are not given.

One collaborating source in Seattle enrolled patients while the patients were actively infected and followed the patients over time throughout the course of disease. Each collaborating institution followed its own protocols to collect whole blood in K2EDTA tubes. Collaborator samples were shipped for TCRbeta analysis as frozen whole blood, isolated PBMCs, or DNA extracted from either sample type. TCRbeta CDR3 regions were amplified from genomic DNA by means of the immunoSEQ Assay, a bias-controlled multiplex PCR. In the original analysis: The number of nucleated cells in each sample was estimated from the amplification of reference gene primers within the assay. To quantify the absolute abundance of each unique TCRbeta CDR3 rearrangement, sequence reads were collapsed and filtered. For each sample, productive Simpson clonality was calculated as the square root of Simpson's diversity index over productive rearrangements. This is the immuneACCESS table as TCRdb keeps it, with only in-frame sequences that have V and J called. A part of the clones is gone; compared with another copy, unresolved V genes explain less than half, and the rest is unexplained. D and trimming were read from the DNA, whereas the V and J calls and clone size are those reported in that table. The table for this sample lists 300,000 to 350,000 clones; around nine tenths of them were counted only once. Over 3.5% of the sample comes from the top ten.

The receptor comes from a woman in her sixties with COVID-19, enrolled during active disease. Recombination connected TRBV3-1 (or the pseudogene TRBV3-2) to TRBJ1-5; a tentative D call is TRBD1 (6 bases match). Source material: peripheral blood. The sequence in DNA is TGTGCCAGCAGCTGGACAGGCAATCAGCCCCAGCATTTT. Translated, this is CASSWTGNQPQHF.